This TCR beta chain was observed in a study of CD8 T cells in ankylosing spondylitis. Study outcomes and limitations: A motif in TCR beta, a set of eight or nine highly homologous variants, appeared characteristic of ankylosing spondylitis blood. There was reportedly significant enrichment of clones that were disease-linked in matched ankylosing spondylitis synovial fluid.

Quantitative 5'-RACE with molecular barcodes produced the TCR beta libraries. TCRdb analysed the 5' RACE reads with MiXCR anew, one entry per CDR3 protein. Seen here are under 400,000 distinct CDR3 sequences, around a tenth observed once, and the top ten hold roughly 9.5%. The germline V and J ends were trimmed by 5 bases and 2 bases, with 10 bases remaining between them. The length of the CDR3 is 13 residues. Looked up from germline, CDR1 is DFQATT and CDR2 is SNEGSKA (reference sequence). This clonotype was counted a few times. Its target is unknown. V is TRBV20-1 and J is TRBJ2-1; D remains unclear. Sequencing was carried out using blood, either unsorted or a sorted T cell fraction (not recorded which). The clonotype originates from a female donor with ankylosing spondylitis or in good health (not recorded which). In nucleotides, the CDR3 is TGCAGTGCTCCCAGATTAGCCTACAATGAGCAGTTCTTC. This encodes CSAPRLAYNEQFF.